Listed below are T cell receptor beta chains from one sample, sequenced in a study of patients and donors after allogeneic stem cell transplantation. MiXCR, applied by TCRdb to the RT-PCR reads, yields one record per CDR3 protein. The sample yields more than 850,000 distinct CDR3 sequences, roughly 18% seen once. Material for sequencing was blood, either unsorted or a sorted T cell fraction (not recorded which). These receptors originate from a human donor who was either an allogeneic HSCT recipient or a stem cell or donor lymphocyte infusion donor (not recorded which). It is not recorded whose cells these are; they may come from a transplant donor. Both conserved end residues are part of each CDR3. The D gene is left open where the match is weak. Size is stated for part of the rows, as once, few or many counts, or as a class when the clone is expanded.

d_call: TRBD2; clone_size: .; j_call: TRBJ2-3; v_call: TRBV20-1; cdr3_nt: TGCAGTGCTAGAAAGCGGGGGCCTCGGGGAGATACGCAGTATTTT; cdr3_aa: CSARKRGPRGDTQYF
d_call: TRBD2; clone_size: few; j_call: TRBJ2-3; v_call: TRBV20-1; cdr3_nt: TGCAGTGCTAGTCGGGGGACTACAAGGACAGATACGCAGTATTTT; cdr3_aa: CSASRGTTRTDTQYF
d_call: .; clone_size: many; j_call: TRBJ2-7; v_call: TRBV29-1; cdr3_nt: TGCAGCGTTGAGGAGGGTCCGTCCTACGAGCAGTACTTC; cdr3_aa: CSVEEGPSYEQYF
d_call: .; clone_size: .; j_call: TRBJ2-6; v_call: TRBV12-3/TRBV12-4; cdr3_nt: TGTGCCAGCAGTGCTAGGGCTGGGGCCAACGTCCTGACTTTC; cdr3_aa: CASSARAGANVLTF
d_call: .; clone_size: .; j_call: TRBJ2-1; v_call: TRBV9; cdr3_nt: TGTGCCAGCAGCGTAGGTATCCATGAGCAGTTCTTC; cdr3_aa: CASSVGIHEQFF
d_call: .; clone_size: few; j_call: TRBJ1-6; v_call: TRBV10-3; cdr3_nt: TGTGCCATCAGGGACAGTAGGGAATCACCCCTCCACTTT; cdr3_aa: CAIRDSRESPLHF
d_call: .; clone_size: .; j_call: TRBJ1-1; v_call: TRBV2; cdr3_nt: TGTGCCAGCAGTTACAGGCAGGGTGCGGACACTGAAGCTTTCTTT; cdr3_aa: CASSYRQGADTEAFF
d_call: .; clone_size: .; j_call: TRBJ2-3; v_call: TRBV5-1; cdr3_nt: TGCGCCAGCAGCTCTGGGGAATTGACAGATACGCAGTATTTT; cdr3_aa: CASSSGELTDTQYF
d_call: TRBD1; clone_size: .; j_call: TRBJ2-7; v_call: TRBV6-2/TRBV6-3; cdr3_nt: TGTGCCAGCAGCCCCCAGCCGGGACAGGGTGAGAGCACCTACGAGCAGTACTTC; cdr3_aa: CASSPQPGQGESTYEQYF
d_call: .; clone_size: .; j_call: TRBJ2-1; v_call: TRBV4-3; cdr3_nt: TGCGCCAGCAGCCGGGACACAGTCTGGGGGGAATACAATGAGCAGTTCTTC; cdr3_aa: CASSRDTVWGEYNEQFF
d_call: TRBD2; clone_size: .; j_call: TRBJ2-4; v_call: TRBV3-1; cdr3_nt: TGTGCCAGCAGCCAAGGGGTAGCGGGGGGCCTAGCCAAAAACATTCAGTACTTC; cdr3_aa: CASSQGVAGGLAKNIQYF
d_call: TRBD2; clone_size: few; j_call: TRBJ2-7; v_call: TRBV12-3/TRBV12-4; cdr3_nt: TGTGCCAGCAGTTTAAGGCGGGGGGTGGGCCACGAGCAGTACTTC; cdr3_aa: CASSLRRGVGHEQYF
d_call: TRBD1; clone_size: .; j_call: TRBJ2-3; v_call: TRBV24-1; cdr3_nt: TGTGCCACCAGTGCGACCGGACAGGACGCTACAGATACGCAGTATTTT; cdr3_aa: CATSATGQDATDTQYF
d_call: TRBD1; clone_size: few; j_call: TRBJ1-5; v_call: TRBV9; cdr3_nt: TGTGCCAGCAGCGCGGGACAGGTTAATCAGCCCCAGCATTTT; cdr3_aa: CASSAGQVNQPQHF
d_call: TRBD2; clone_size: .; j_call: TRBJ2-5; v_call: TRBV5-1; cdr3_nt: TGCGCCAGCAGCCCTCATGGCGGGACTAGCGGGAGGAGGAACCAAGAGACCCAGTACTTC; cdr3_aa: CASSPHGGTSGRRNQETQYF
d_call: TRBD2; clone_size: few; j_call: TRBJ2-1; v_call: TRBV6-4; cdr3_nt: TGTGCCAGCAGTAAGACACTAGCGGGGGGGCCGGGCAATGAGCAGTTCTTC; cdr3_aa: CASSKTLAGGPGNEQFF
d_call: TRBD1; clone_size: .; j_call: TRBJ1-3; v_call: TRBV6-5; cdr3_nt: TGTGCCAGCAGTTACGGGACAGGTGGAAACACCATATATTTT; cdr3_aa: CASSYGTGGNTIYF
d_call: .; clone_size: few; j_call: TRBJ2-6; v_call: TRBV29-1; cdr3_nt: TGCAGCGTGCTGCTACAGGGTACTGGGGCCAACGTCCTGACTTTC; cdr3_aa: CSVLLQGTGANVLTF
d_call: TRBD1; clone_size: few; j_call: TRBJ1-4; v_call: TRBV4-3; cdr3_nt: TGCGCCAGCAGCCAAGATGCGATTAGACCGACAGGGCGTGAAAAACTGTTTTTT; cdr3_aa: CASSQDAIRPTGREKLFF
d_call: .; clone_size: few; j_call: TRBJ2-2; v_call: TRBV10-3; cdr3_nt: TGTGCCATCAGTGAGTTGGGGGAGCTGTTTTTT; cdr3_aa: CAISELGELFF
d_call: .; clone_size: few; j_call: TRBJ1-2; v_call: TRBV12-3/TRBV12-4; cdr3_nt: TGTGCCAGCAGTTTACCCCCTTCCTATGGCTACACCTTC; cdr3_aa: CASSLPPSYGYTF
d_call: .; clone_size: many; j_call: TRBJ2-7; v_call: TRBV12-3/TRBV12-4; cdr3_nt: TGTGCCAGCAGGCAGACCGGACTTCTCTACGAGCAGTACTTC; cdr3_aa: CASRQTGLLYEQYF
d_call: .; clone_size: many; j_call: TRBJ1-4; v_call: TRBV4-1; cdr3_nt: TGCGCCAGCAGCCTTTCAACAGGGGAAAAACTGTTTTTT; cdr3_aa: CASSLSTGEKLFF
d_call: .; clone_size: few; j_call: TRBJ2-7; v_call: TRBV10-3; cdr3_nt: TGTGCCATCAGTGAGGGTAGGCTTCTCGAGCAGTACTTC; cdr3_aa: CAISEGRLLEQYF
d_call: .; clone_size: .; j_call: TRBJ1-5; v_call: TRBV11-2; cdr3_nt: TGTGCCAGCAGCTTAGGCCGGGCGGCCCCTCAGCCCCAGCATTTT; cdr3_aa: CASSLGRAAPQPQHF
d_call: TRBD1; clone_size: .; j_call: TRBJ2-2; v_call: TRBV12-3/TRBV12-4; cdr3_nt: TGTGCCAGCAGCGGGACAGAGCCGAACACCGGGGAGCTGTTTTTT; cdr3_aa: CASSGTEPNTGELFF
d_call: TRBD2; clone_size: .; j_call: TRBJ2-5; v_call: TRBV29-1; cdr3_nt: TGCAGCGCTAGGACTAGCGGGAGTGGACAAGAGACCCAGTACTTC; cdr3_aa: CSARTSGSGQETQYF
d_call: .; clone_size: few; j_call: TRBJ1-5; v_call: TRBV21-1; cdr3_nt: TGTGCCAGCAGCAAAGGGAAGGCGGGGAGGTGGCAGCCCCAGCATTTT; cdr3_aa: CASSKGKAGRWQPQHF
d_call: TRBD2; clone_size: few; j_call: TRBJ2-1; v_call: TRBV20-1; cdr3_nt: TGCAGTGCCCTTGGTGCTAGCGGGAGATACAATGAGCAGTTCTTC; cdr3_aa: CSALGASGRYNEQFF
d_call: .; clone_size: .; j_call: TRBJ1-2; v_call: TRBV6-5; cdr3_nt: TGTGCCAGCAGTTATCGGGGGGTATACTATGGCTACACCTTC; cdr3_aa: CASSYRGVYYGYTF
d_call: TRBD1; clone_size: few; j_call: TRBJ2-3; v_call: TRBV6-1; cdr3_nt: TGTGCCAGCAGCCGCCGGGACAGGGACAGGGATACGCAGTATTTT; cdr3_aa: CASSRRDRDRDTQYF
d_call: .; clone_size: .; j_call: TRBJ1-3; v_call: TRBV4-3; cdr3_nt: TGCGCCAGCAGCCATCAAGACTCTGGAAACACCATATATTTT; cdr3_aa: CASSHQDSGNTIYF
d_call: .; clone_size: .; j_call: TRBJ2-1; v_call: TRBV5-1; cdr3_nt: TGCGCCAGCAGCTTGGATGGGGGATTGCAGTTCTTC; cdr3_aa: CASSLDGGLQFF
d_call: .; clone_size: .; j_call: TRBJ2-7; v_call: TRBV4-1; cdr3_nt: TGCGCCAGCAGCCAAACCCGGGGGCTAGCGAGCTCCTACGAGCAGTACTTC; cdr3_aa: CASSQTRGLASSYEQYF
d_call: .; clone_size: .; j_call: TRBJ1-3; v_call: TRBV6-1; cdr3_nt: TGTGCCAGCAGCCAACAGACTGGAAACACCATATATTTT; cdr3_aa: CASSQQTGNTIYF
d_call: TRBD1; clone_size: few; j_call: TRBJ2-1; v_call: TRBV5-1; cdr3_nt: TGCGCCAGCAGCTCCGACAGGGTCAATGAGCAGTTCTTC; cdr3_aa: CASSSDRVNEQFF
d_call: .; clone_size: .; j_call: TRBJ2-6; v_call: TRBV5-1; cdr3_nt: TGCGCCAGCAGCTTGGGGTCAGGTCTCAACGTCCTGACTTTC; cdr3_aa: CASSLGSGLNVLTF
d_call: .; clone_size: .; j_call: TRBJ1-2; v_call: TRBV5-1; cdr3_nt: TGCGCCAGCAGCTTGGGGGAGGCACCGTCTAACTATGGCTACACCTTC; cdr3_aa: CASSLGEAPSNYGYTF
d_call: .; clone_size: .; j_call: TRBJ2-7; v_call: TRBV5-6; cdr3_nt: TGTGCCAGCGGACGGAAGAAAGCCGGCGGGGGCCCATTCTACGAGCAGTACTTC; cdr3_aa: CASGRKKAGGGPFYEQYF
d_call: .; clone_size: few; j_call: TRBJ2-4; v_call: TRBV20-1; cdr3_nt: TGCAGTGCTAGAACCACCCGGGACCCCCTGCCCATTCAGTACTTC; cdr3_aa: CSARTTRDPLPIQYF
d_call: .; clone_size: few; j_call: TRBJ1-2; v_call: TRBV27; cdr3_nt: TGTGCCAGCAGTTTATCCTCAGGCGGCGCCGGCGGCTACACCTTC; cdr3_aa: CASSLSSGGAGGYTF
d_call: TRBD1; clone_size: few; j_call: TRBJ1-1; v_call: TRBV4-2; cdr3_nt: TGTGCCAGCAGCTATCGGACAGGCGACACTGAAGCTTTCTTT; cdr3_aa: CASSYRTGDTEAFF
d_call: .; clone_size: .; j_call: TRBJ2-1; v_call: TRBV7-9; cdr3_nt: TGTGCCAGCATCCCCGTAGACAGTGGGAATGAGCAGTTCTTC; cdr3_aa: CASIPVDSGNEQFF
d_call: .; clone_size: many; j_call: TRBJ2-7; v_call: TRBV3-1; cdr3_nt: TGTGCCAGCAGCCACAGGGATGAGCAGTACTTC; cdr3_aa: CASSHRDEQYF
d_call: .; clone_size: .; j_call: TRBJ2-2; v_call: TRBV7-3; cdr3_nt: TGTGCCAGCAGCTTATTCGGGACACCGAACACCGGGGAGCTGTTTTTT; cdr3_aa: CASSLFGTPNTGELFF